This T cell receptor beta chain was obtained from a study of tumor-infiltrating lymphocytes in primary liver carcinoma. General study findings and limits: Overlap in tumor-adjacent and tumor-blood pairs fell below that of tumor region pairs. Against blood, tumors held a significantly higher top-250-clone fraction (p = 0.039).

Total RNA (roughly 540 ng) served as template for TCR beta cDNA synthesis primed by a constant-region primer. Three-round nested multiplex PCR performed with slightly modified ARM-PCR produced the TCR beta libraries. It was with TRBV1-TRBV30 forward primers and a C-beta reverse primer that the first two PCR rounds were run, at approximately 9 cycles each. A single record per CDR3 protein comes from TCRdb applying MiXCR to the multiplex PCR reads. The sample records approximately 37,000 distinct CDR3 sequences, roughly 77% being singletons. Co-extraction of both nucleic acids (RNA and DNA) used 20-30 mg of unsorted bulk tissue. Infection with HBV was chronic in patients; they were treatment-naive. V lost 2 bases and J 5 bases, leaving 4 bases between the germline ends. CDR3 length: 12 amino acids. Per the germline V gene, CDR1 is SGHNT and CDR2 is YENEEA. On this clonotype: Its antigen is unidentified. No conserved phenylalanine or tryptophan is present at the end of the CDR3, so a read error is the likely explanation.

Sample: tumor-adjacent normal liver tissue. The source is a man aged 40-55 years with primary liver carcinoma and hepatitis B virus infection. The chain joins TRBV11-3 to TRBJ2-1; D gene ambiguous. The CDR3: CASSLNHNEQFS. DNA of the CDR3: TGTGCCAGCAGCTTAAATCACAATGAGCAGTTCTCC.